These T cell receptor beta chains were read from a single sample in a study of esophageal squamous cell carcinoma under preoperative chemotherapy. MiXCR, applied by TCRdb to the PCR reads, yields one record per CDR3 protein. This table holds around 34,000 distinct CDR3 sequences, approximately 51% found once. This sample was gathered from a patient given preoperative chemotherapy. These receptors originate from a human donor with esophageal squamous cell carcinoma. The donor label of this sample is uncertain. Both conserved end residues are part of each CDR3. Fields, in order: J gene, D gene, V gene, clone size, CDR3 DNA, CDR3 protein. The D gene is left open where the match is weak. A clone size is listed for some rows: how often the clone was seen (once, few, many), or a class if it is expanded.

j_gene: TRBJ1-2; d_gene: .; v_gene: TRBV20-1; abundance: .; CDR3nt: TGCAGTGCTTTAAGCAGGGGCAACTATGGCTACACCTTC; CDR3aa: CSALSRGNYGYTF
j_gene: TRBJ2-5; d_gene: .; v_gene: TRBV12-3/TRBV12-4; abundance: many; CDR3nt: TGTGCCAGCAGTTTAGCGAACACCCGAACCCAGTACTTC; CDR3aa: CASSLANTRTQYF
j_gene: TRBJ2-4; d_gene: .; v_gene: TRBV11-1; abundance: .; CDR3nt: TGTGCCAGCAGCTCCTCGGGGCATGGAGCCAAAAACACGCAGTACTTC; CDR3aa: CASSSSGHGAKNTQYF
j_gene: TRBJ1-6; d_gene: TRBD1; v_gene: TRBV6-1; abundance: .; CDR3nt: TGTGCCAGCCTGATGGGACAGAGTTATAATTCACCCCTCCACTTT; CDR3aa: CASLMGQSYNSPLHF
j_gene: TRBJ2-2; d_gene: TRBD1; v_gene: TRBV7-6; abundance: few; CDR3nt: TGTGCCAGCAGCTTAAAAGGGGGCATCACCGGGGAGCTGTTTTTT; CDR3aa: CASSLKGGITGELFF
j_gene: TRBJ1-2; d_gene: .; v_gene: TRBV28; abundance: .; CDR3nt: TGTGCCAGCAGCCTGACGGGGGCGAACTATGGCTACACCTTC; CDR3aa: CASSLTGANYGYTF
j_gene: TRBJ2-1; d_gene: .; v_gene: TRBV12-3/TRBV12-4; abundance: many; CDR3nt: TGTGCCAGCAGATTAGACGGGCGGCGTGGGGAGCAGTTCTTC; CDR3aa: CASRLDGRRGEQFF
j_gene: TRBJ2-2; d_gene: TRBD2; v_gene: TRBV12-3/TRBV12-4; abundance: few; CDR3nt: TGTGCCAGCACCCTTCTAGCGGGAGGCGTCGGGGGGGAGCTGTTTTTT; CDR3aa: CASTLLAGGVGGELFF
j_gene: TRBJ2-7; d_gene: TRBD1; v_gene: TRBV27; abundance: .; CDR3nt: TGTGCCAGCAGTTCTGTTTACGGGACAGGGGAAACCTACGAGCAGTACTTC; CDR3aa: CASSSVYGTGETYEQYF
j_gene: TRBJ2-2; d_gene: .; v_gene: TRBV7-3; abundance: once; CDR3nt: TGTGCCAGCAGCTTAAATCCCGCGGGTGCGGACACAGATAAGCTGTTTTTT; CDR3aa: CASSLNPAGADTDKLFF
j_gene: TRBJ2-3; d_gene: .; v_gene: TRBV7-8; abundance: .; CDR3nt: TGTGCCAGCAGGGGACCCACCGGGACAAATGAGCAGTTTTTT; CDR3aa: CASRGPTGTNEQFF
j_gene: TRBJ2-2; d_gene: TRBD1; v_gene: TRBV7-2; abundance: .; CDR3nt: TGTGCCATCATGGACAGGGCGGCCACCGGGACGCTGTATTTT; CDR3aa: CAIMDRAATGTLYF
j_gene: TRBJ2-3; d_gene: .; v_gene: TRBV7-9; abundance: .; CDR3nt: TGTGCCAGCAGCGGGGCAGGGCCACTAACCTACGAGCAGTACTTT; CDR3aa: CASSGAGPLTYEQYF
j_gene: TRBJ2-5; d_gene: TRBD2; v_gene: TRBV6-5; abundance: many; CDR3nt: TGTGCCAGCAGTCTACTAGCGGGGGGAGGGGAGACCCAGTACTTC; CDR3aa: CASSLLAGGGETQYF
j_gene: TRBJ2-3; d_gene: TRBD1; v_gene: TRBV7-6; abundance: .; CDR3nt: TGCCGCGGCAGGGGGCGGGGAGCCAAAAATACTCAGTATTTT; CDR3aa: CRGRGRGAKNTQYF
j_gene: TRBJ2-5; d_gene: .; v_gene: TRBV6-1; abundance: .; CDR3nt: TGTGCGGGCAGTGCGGGCCGAGCCGTCGAGACCCAGTACTTC; CDR3aa: CAGSAGRAVETQYF
j_gene: TRBJ2-1; d_gene: .; v_gene: TRBV7-6; abundance: medium-sized; CDR3nt: TGTGCCAGCAGCTTAGATCGGAGGGGCCTCAACTACAATGAGCAGTTCTTC; CDR3aa: CASSLDRRGLNYNEQFF
j_gene: TRBJ2-1; d_gene: TRBD2; v_gene: TRBV10-1; abundance: .; CDR3nt: TGCGCCAGCCGACCGCGGCGGGAGGGCCGGGGGGAGCAGTTCTTC; CDR3aa: CASRPRREGRGEQFF
j_gene: TRBJ2-1; d_gene: .; v_gene: TRBV7-3; abundance: few; CDR3nt: TGTGCCAGCAGCTTAGGTTTGGGTTACAATGAGCAGTTCTTC; CDR3aa: CASSLGLGYNEQFF
j_gene: TRBJ2-7; d_gene: TRBD2; v_gene: TRBV11-2; abundance: many; CDR3nt: TGTGCCAGCAGCGAGACTAGCGGGGGGACCGAGCAGTACTTC; CDR3aa: CASSETSGGTEQYF
j_gene: TRBJ2-7; d_gene: TRBD2; v_gene: TRBV7-2; abundance: .; CDR3nt: TGTGCCAGCCGCTTAGCGGCGGGGGGAGCCACAGACACGCAGTACTTC; CDR3aa: CASRLAAGGATDTQYF
j_gene: TRBJ2-2; d_gene: .; v_gene: TRBV20-1; abundance: .; CDR3nt: TGCAGTGCTAGAGACAGCGCGAACACCGGGGAGCTGTTTTTT; CDR3aa: CSARDSANTGELFF
j_gene: TRBJ2-1; d_gene: .; v_gene: TRBV5-1; abundance: .; CDR3nt: TGCGCCAGCAGCTTGGGTCCTGACAATGAGCAGTTCTTC; CDR3aa: CASSLGPDNEQFF
j_gene: TRBJ1-2; d_gene: .; v_gene: TRBV6-2/TRBV6-3; abundance: .; CDR3nt: TGTGCCAGCCGGAAAATCATCGCTAACTATGGCTACACCTTC; CDR3aa: CASRKIIANYGYTF
j_gene: TRBJ2-1; d_gene: TRBD2; v_gene: TRBV13; abundance: .; CDR3nt: TGTGCCAGCAGCTTAGGCCCCCGGGGGGGCCAGCATGAGCAGTTCTTC; CDR3aa: CASSLGPRGGQHEQFF
j_gene: TRBJ2-3; d_gene: .; v_gene: TRBV7-2; abundance: .; CDR3nt: TGTGTGAGCCGCGTCGCGGGGCGGGGAGCCAAAAATACGCAGTATTTT; CDR3aa: CVSRVAGRGAKNTQYF
j_gene: TRBJ2-5; d_gene: .; v_gene: TRBV7-2; abundance: .; CDR3nt: TGTGCCAGCAGCTTGGTTGGTGAGACCCAGTACTTC; CDR3aa: CASSLVGETQYF
j_gene: TRBJ2-1; d_gene: TRBD2; v_gene: TRBV7-2; abundance: many; CDR3nt: TGTGCCAGCAGCTCGTCTAGCGGTTCCTACAATGAGCAGTTCTTC; CDR3aa: CASSSSSGSYNEQFF
j_gene: TRBJ2-5; d_gene: TRBD2; v_gene: TRBV7-8; abundance: .; CDR3nt: TGTGCCAGCAGCTCTCCCGGACTAGCGGGGGGGTACCCAAAGACCCAGTATTTC; CDR3aa: CASSSPGLAGGYPKTQYF
j_gene: TRBJ2-5; d_gene: TRBD2; v_gene: TRBV6-5; abundance: many; CDR3nt: TGTGCCAGCAGTTACTTCTTGACTAGCGGGACCATCCAAGAGACCCAGTACTTC; CDR3aa: CASSYFLTSGTIQETQYF
j_gene: TRBJ2-3; d_gene: TRBD2; v_gene: TRBV12-3/TRBV12-4; abundance: .; CDR3nt: TGTGCCAGCAGTCCCTCGGAGCGGGGAGCCAAAGATACGCAGTATTTT; CDR3aa: CASSPSERGAKDTQYF
j_gene: TRBJ2-2; d_gene: .; v_gene: TRBV7-3; abundance: .; CDR3nt: TGTGCCAGCAGCTTAAATCCCCAGGCTGCGAGCACAGAGACGCAGTTTTTT; CDR3aa: CASSLNPQAASTETQFF
j_gene: TRBJ2-2; d_gene: .; v_gene: TRBV7-9; abundance: .; CDR3nt: TGTGCCAGCAGCTTAGGTTCGGCGAACACCGGGGAGCTGTTTTTT; CDR3aa: CASSLGSANTGELFF
j_gene: TRBJ1-5; d_gene: .; v_gene: TRBV12-3/TRBV12-4; abundance: many; CDR3nt: TGTGCCAGCAGTTCAGGGACGATACCCAATCAGCCCCAGCATTTT; CDR3aa: CASSSGTIPNQPQHF
j_gene: TRBJ2-5; d_gene: .; v_gene: TRBV11-3; abundance: many; CDR3nt: TGTGCCAGCAGGCCGACCCTCCAAGAGACCCAGTACTTC; CDR3aa: CASRPTLQETQYF
j_gene: TRBJ2-5; d_gene: .; v_gene: TRBV7-2; abundance: medium-sized; CDR3nt: TGTGCCAGCAGCTTAGGAGGGGATTCGAAGACCCAGTACTTC; CDR3aa: CASSLGGDSKTQYF